This T cell receptor beta chain was observed in a study of shared clonotypes between healthy human individuals. This table comes from immunoSEQ multiplex PCR, and its TCRdb copy is limited to in-frame clones, with some not included. Of approximately 2.3 million clones in the sample, approximately 95% were seen once. Among the donors, all were Caucasian adults who lived in Nashville, Tennessee. Study-wide findings and caveats: Generation of non-shared clonotypes was less probable than generation of clonotypes shared by all four donors. Large depth notwithstanding, sorted-subset sequencing proved incomplete by rarefaction.

A word on this clone: Its antigen is still unknown.

V was clipped by 8 bases and J by 1 base; unmatched bases: 3. The CDR3 contains 13 residues. Germline CDR1 and CDR2: LNHDA and SQIVND (reference sequence). The source of this sequence is a man aged 18 to 30 in good health. Some clones in this sample may be carry-over from other donors' samples. V usage is TRBV19 and J usage is TRBJ2-3; 7 bases line up with TRBD2. The sequenced material came from naive CD4+ T cells from PBMCs. The subset: CD45RA+ positively selected. The CDR3 DNA follows: TGTGCCAGTTCTCGGGGGGGCACAGATACGCAGTATTTT. Translation gives CASSRGGTDTQYF.